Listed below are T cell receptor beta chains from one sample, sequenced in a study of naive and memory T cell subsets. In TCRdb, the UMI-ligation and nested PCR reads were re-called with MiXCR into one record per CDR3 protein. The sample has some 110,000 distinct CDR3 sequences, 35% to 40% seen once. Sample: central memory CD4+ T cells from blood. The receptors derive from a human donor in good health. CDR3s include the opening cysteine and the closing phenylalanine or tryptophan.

CDR3aa: CASSYSPQKNIQYF; j_gene: TRBJ2-4; v_gene: TRBV6-6
CDR3aa: CASSSGYTYNEQFF; j_gene: TRBJ2-1; v_gene: TRBV5-1
CDR3aa: CASSPRATGGLSDTQYF; j_gene: TRBJ2-3; v_gene: TRBV7-2
CDR3aa: CASSKTGHNGETQYF; j_gene: TRBJ2-5; v_gene: TRBV2
CDR3aa: CSAPRGVSSYNEQFF; j_gene: TRBJ2-1; v_gene: TRBV20-1
CDR3aa: CASSFLAGGVSEQFF; j_gene: TRBJ2-1; v_gene: TRBV7-2
CDR3aa: CSARDLWTSWDEQFF; j_gene: TRBJ2-1; v_gene: TRBV20-1
CDR3aa: CSVTRDSRETQYF; j_gene: TRBJ2-5; v_gene: TRBV29-1
CDR3aa: CSVSWVMGKNIQYF; j_gene: TRBJ2-4; v_gene: TRBV29-1
CDR3aa: CASSSRTSGNNEQFF; j_gene: TRBJ2-1; v_gene: TRBV7-8
CDR3aa: CASSLALGAGEQPQHF; j_gene: TRBJ1-5; v_gene: TRBV7-9
CDR3aa: CSVERGSVRGNEQFF; j_gene: TRBJ2-1; v_gene: TRBV29-1
CDR3aa: CASSSQGWEQYF; j_gene: TRBJ2-7; v_gene: TRBV7-2
CDR3aa: CSVEGGQWKGDYGYTF; j_gene: TRBJ1-2; v_gene: TRBV29-1
CDR3aa: CASSYQGQARGQPQHF; j_gene: TRBJ1-5; v_gene: TRBV6-6
CDR3aa: CATSDTNRGLAHNEQFF; j_gene: TRBJ2-1; v_gene: TRBV24-1
CDR3aa: CASSFPALKAEAFF; j_gene: TRBJ1-1; v_gene: TRBV11-2
CDR3aa: CASSVRRPTSTDTQYF; j_gene: TRBJ2-3; v_gene: TRBV2
CDR3aa: CANNLPGITGNTIYF; j_gene: TRBJ1-3; v_gene: TRBV2
CDR3aa: CASSRPTSTDTQYF; j_gene: TRBJ2-3; v_gene: TRBV27
CDR3aa: CASSLKRSQSYNEQFF; j_gene: TRBJ2-1; v_gene: TRBV7-2
CDR3aa: CASRSPYNEQFF; j_gene: TRBJ2-1; v_gene: TRBV28
CDR3aa: CASSPYLNTEAFF; j_gene: TRBJ1-1; v_gene: TRBV7-2
CDR3aa: CASSLSWTVRNTEAFF; j_gene: TRBJ1-1; v_gene: TRBV7-2
CDR3aa: CASSLLAGGTDTQYF; j_gene: TRBJ2-3; v_gene: TRBV6-6
CDR3aa: CASSPAGLMGYTF; j_gene: TRBJ1-2; v_gene: TRBV18
CDR3aa: CASSPVWQGGNSPLHF; j_gene: TRBJ1-6; v_gene: TRBV6-1
CDR3aa: CASSSSSGVYEQYF; j_gene: TRBJ2-7; v_gene: TRBV7-8
CDR3aa: CASNWRESIYNEQFF; j_gene: TRBJ2-1; v_gene: TRBV5-1
CDR3aa: CASSSQLAGRNNEQFF; j_gene: TRBJ2-1; v_gene: TRBV7-8
CDR3aa: CASSLARDRGRQFF; j_gene: TRBJ2-1; v_gene: TRBV7-2